This T cell receptor beta chain emerged from a study of blood T cell repertoires in COVID-19. Study overall: Material from acute and convalescent COVID-19 was sourced from the United States, Italy and Spain. PBMCs, B-cell-depleted T cells, or T cells were the source of the cDNA or gDNA that made up the material.

V lost 4 bases and J 4 bases, leaving 14 bases between the germline ends. Germline-derived CDR1 and CDR2 are MNHNY and SVGAGI (reference sequence). CDR3 length: 15 residues. Original data processing: Reference gene primer amplification gave nucleated cell count estimates. The repertoire was sequenced with immunoSEQ multiplex PCR; TCRdb's copy has only in-frame clones and lacks some. V and J calls and clone size are given by that table; D and trimming were obtained from the DNA. Of hundreds of thousands of clones listed, roughly 81% are singletons. The Seattle patients joined while their infection was active and were tracked longitudinally afterward.

The sequenced material came from peripheral blood. This TCR came from a woman older than 75 with COVID-19, enrolled during active disease. The chain links TRBV6-6 to TRBJ2-1; no reliable D call. CDR3 region: CASSFTDPSYNEQFF. The CDR3, as DNA: TGTGCCAGCAGTTTCACAGACCCTTCATACAATGAGCAGTTCTTC.